This TCR beta chain was sequenced for a study of spatial heterogeneity in lung cancer. Study findings and constraints: Tracking of tumor mutation counts was seen in expanded intratumoral alpha and beta TCR counts.

TCRdb ran MiXCR on the 5' RACE reads and lists one entry per CDR3 protein. There are about 2,700 distinct CDR3 sequences in the sample; approximately 17% occur only once, and about 15% lies in the top ten. Described time point: sample taken at primary tumor resection. The donor population consisted of approximately 68 patients with untreated, early-stage non-small cell lung cancer. Unsorted whole RNA of tumor, nontumor lung or frozen PBMC was sequenced. This clonotype was seen repeatedly, ten times or more. Its antigen is as yet unknown. The size of this beta chain means little, since it is a stray read in a library made for alpha chains. In germline, CDR1 is DFQATT, CDR2 SNEGSKA (reference sequence). The CDR3 is 13 amino acids. V lost 5 bases, J lost 4 bases, and 14 bases lay in between.

The clonotype was recovered from a male donor with early-stage non-small cell lung cancer. The sequences come from lung tumor tissue, collected at surgery. The chain combines TRBV20-1 with TRBJ1-2, with D perhaps TRBD1 (6 bases). The CDR3 is CSARQAPIYGYTF. The CDR3 DNA is TGCAGTGCTCGACAGGCACCGATCTATGGCTACACCTTC.